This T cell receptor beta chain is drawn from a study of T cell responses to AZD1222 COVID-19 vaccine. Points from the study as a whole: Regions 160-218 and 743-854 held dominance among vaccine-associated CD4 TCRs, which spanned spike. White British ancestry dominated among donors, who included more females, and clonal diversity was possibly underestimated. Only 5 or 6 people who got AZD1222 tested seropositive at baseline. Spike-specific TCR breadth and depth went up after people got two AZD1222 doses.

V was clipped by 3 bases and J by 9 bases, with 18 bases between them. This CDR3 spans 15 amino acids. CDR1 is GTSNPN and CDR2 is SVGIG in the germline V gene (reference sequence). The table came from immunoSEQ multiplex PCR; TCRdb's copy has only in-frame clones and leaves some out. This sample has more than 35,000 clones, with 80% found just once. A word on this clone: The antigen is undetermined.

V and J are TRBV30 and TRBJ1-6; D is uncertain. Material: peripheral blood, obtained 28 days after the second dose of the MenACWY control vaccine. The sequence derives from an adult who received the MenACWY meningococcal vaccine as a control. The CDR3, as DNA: TGTGCCTGGAGCCCAAACGCGGGTCGCGGTTCACCCCTCCACTTT. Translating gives CAWSPNAGRGSPLHF. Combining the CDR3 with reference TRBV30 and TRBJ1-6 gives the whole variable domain SQTIHQWPATLVQPVGSPLSLECTVEGTSNPNLYWYRQAAGRGLQLLFYSVGIGQISSEVPQNLSASRPQDRQFILSSKKLLLSDSGFYLCAWSPNAGRGSPLHFGNGTRLTVT.